A single sample is the source of the 29 T cell receptor beta chains below, sequenced in a study of blood T cell repertoires in COVID-19 (TCRdb year 2020). The library came from the immunoSEQ multiplex PCR assay. The clones in this table, taken by TCRdb from immuneACCESS, are in-frame only. Not every clone is retained; where verified, under half of the shortfall comes from an unresolved V gene, and the cause of the rest is unknown. A total of 200,000 to 250,000 clones appear in this sample, approximately 91% of them only once. The leading ten clones occupy around 6.5% of the sample. The sequenced sample consisted of peripheral blood. All receptors derive from a man aged 55 to 69 who had recovered from COVID-19.

The chain employs TRBV6-1 and TRBJ2-3; 10 bases are shared with TRBD2. CDR1 and CDR2 (germline): MNHNS, SASEGT. V gave up 1 base and J gave up 4 bases; unmatched junction bases: 8. The CDR3 runs 17 residues. CDR3 coding DNA: TGTGCCAGCAGTGAAGGAGCCAGCGGGGGGGCCCCAGATACGCAGTATTTT. Protein: CASSEGASGGAPDTQYF.

The chain links TRBV6-1 to TRBJ2-1, with 10 bases that match TRBD1. Losses at the gene ends were 4 bases for V and 1 base for J; bases not matched to a gene: 4. The germline V gene encodes CDR1 MNHNS and CDR2 SASEGT. The CDR3 extends over 16 amino acids. For the CDR3, the DNA is TGTGCCAGCAGTGGGCGGACAGGGGGATCCTACAATGAGCAGTTCTTC. The encoded protein is CASSGRTGGSYNEQFF.

The rearrangement links TRBV7-3 to TRBJ2-7; the D gene is possibly TRBD1 (7 bases). CDR3 size: 17 residues. Trimming cost V 7 bases and J 2 bases, with 24 bases left between them. Per the germline V gene, CDR1 is SGHTA and CDR2 is FQGTGA. The CDR3 region has the DNA TGTGCCAGCAACTTCTCACCTCTCAGGGGGGACCCCTACGAGCAGTACTTC. Translated, it gives CASNFSPLRGDPYEQYF.

This sequence joins TRBV5-1 and TRBJ2-5; weak D call: TRBD2 (6 bases). The CDR3 length is 15 residues. The germline CDR1 and CDR2 sequences are SGHRS and YFSETQ. V lost 0 bases, J lost 3 bases, and 12 bases lay in between. CDR3 bases: TGCGCCAGCAGCTTGGGGGGAGGCACGAAAGAGACCCAGTACTTC. Its translation is CASSLGGGTKETQYF. Complete variable domain (other parts from reference TRBV5-1 and TRBJ2-5): KAGVTQTPRYLIKTRGQQVTLSCSPISGHRSVSWYQQTPGQGLQFLFEYFSETQRNKGNFPGRFSGRQFSNSRSEMNVSTLELGDSALYLCASSLGGGTKETQYFGPGTRLLVL.

The chain recombines TRBV24-1 with TRBJ2-7, with 7 nucleotides matching TRBD1. Germline lookup yields CDR1 KGHDR and CDR2 SFDVKD. With V trimmed by 4 bases and J by 5 bases, 1 base remained unmatched. The CDR3 runs to 12 residues. The CDR3 region has the DNA TGTGCCACCAGTGAAGGGGGCAACGAGCAGTACTTC. It codes for CATSEGGNEQYF.

The chain combines TRBV5-1 with TRBJ2-5, with 11 bases matching TRBD2. Germline-derived CDR1 and CDR2 are SGHRS and YFSETQ. The CDR3 sequence is 16 residues long. Trimming at V came to 2 bases and at J to 4 bases, leaving 7 bases not matched to a gene. CDR3 residues: CASSLLAGARGETQYF. As DNA, the CDR3 is TGCGCCAGCAGCTTACTAGCGGGAGCACGAGGAGAGACCCAGTACTTC.

The sample holds one count of this clone. The J gene is TRBJ2-3, the V gene TRBV9; TRBD1 aligns across 12 bases. Germline V gene sequence: CDR1 SGDLS, CDR2 YYNGEE. CDR3 size: 15 residues. V shed 3 bases and J 5 bases; nucleotides not matched to a gene: 4. The CDR3 bases are TGTGCCAGCAGCGGGGACAGGGGGCTTGTAGATACGCAGTATTTT. Residues: CASSGDRGLVDTQYF.

V usage is TRBV4-3 and J usage is TRBJ1-2, with no clear D. Trimming removed 2 bases from V and 2 bases from J, with 12 bases in between. This CDR3 is 15 amino acids long. Germline V gene data show CDR1 as LGHNA and CDR2 as YSLEER. The CDR3 here is CASSQQALGNYGYTF. CDR3 coding DNA: TGCGCCAGCAGCCAACAGGCCTTAGGAAACTATGGCTACACCTTC.

The rearrangement links TRBV11-2 to TRBJ2-1; TRBD2 matches at 14 bases. With 5 bases clipped from V and 10 bases from J, the junction kept 7 bases outside the gene matches. Germline CDR1 and CDR2: SGHAT and FQNNGV. The CDR3 contains 15 residues. CDR3 coding DNA: TGTGCCAGCAGCCCGGGACTAGCGGGAGCCCAGGAGCAGTTCTTC. This translates into CASSPGLAGAQEQFF.

The CDR3 region has the DNA TGTGCCAGCAGCTGGGGCGGGACTCGCACAGATACGCAGTATTTT. It translates to CASSWGGTRTDTQYF. V gene TRBV7-2 combines with J gene TRBJ2-3; tentatively, D is TRBD2 (6 bases). In germline, CDR1 is SGHTA, CDR2 FQGNSA. The CDR3 is 15 amino acids. V shed 4 bases and J shed 1 base, with 12 bases lying between them.

V gene TRBV5-4 combines with J gene TRBJ2-7; 9 bases map to TRBD1. Germline V CDR1 and CDR2: SGHNT, YYREEE (reference sequence). J gave up 3 bases and V 4 bases, and 5 bases lay outside the gene matches. CDR3 length equals 14 residues. The CDR3 sequence: CASSLPGQGYEQYF. In DNA, the CDR3 is TGTGCCAGCAGCCTTCCGGGACAGGGCTACGAGCAGTACTTC.

This clone was detected once. The genes are TRBV7-2 and TRBJ2-5, with D possibly matching TRBD1 (5 bases). Germline V gene sequence: CDR1 SGHTA, CDR2 FQGNSA. The CDR3 runs 15 residues. V gave up 0 bases and J gave up 1 base, with 9 bases separating them. CDR3 in amino acids: CASSLASTVQETQYF. In nucleotides, the CDR3 is TGTGCCAGCAGCTTAGCGTCGACAGTCCAAGAGACCCAGTACTTC. The variable domain in full, completed from reference TRBV7-2 and TRBJ2-5, reads GAGVSQSPSNKVTEKGKDVELRCDPISGHTALYWYRQSLGQGLEFLIYFQGNSAPDKSGLPSDRFSAERTGGSVSTLTIQRTQQEDSAVYLCASSLASTVQETQYFGPGTRLLVL.

The chain uses TRBV2 and TRBJ2-3; 13 bases are shared with TRBD2. The CDR3 totals 18 residues. The germline CDR1 and CDR2 sequences are SNHLY and FYNNEI. The trim removed 5 bases at V and 0 bases at J, leaving 8 bases unmatched. The CDR3: CASSTTSGGTPSTDTQYF. CDR3 bases: TGTGCCAGCAGTACGACTAGCGGGGGGACCCCTAGCACAGATACGCAGTATTTT.

The chain joins TRBV9 to TRBJ2-1; TRBD2 agrees at 9 bases. V dropped 3 bases and J dropped 4; count of bases not matched to a gene: 5. The germline V gene has CDR1 SGDLS and CDR2 YYNGEE. The CDR3 has 15 amino acids. The CDR3 nucleotides read TGTGCCAGCAGCGGAGGGACTAGCTCGTACAATGAGCAGTTCTTC. Translation: CASSGGTSSYNEQFF.

J is TRBJ2-7 and V is TRBV28, with D possibly TRBD1 on 6 matching bases. The CDR3 runs to 14 residues. Germline CDR1 and CDR2: MDHEN and SYDVKM. V lost 3 bases and J 5 bases, leaving 14 bases between the germline ends. CDR3 sequence: CASSLAQGFHEQYF. CDR3 bases: TGTGCCAGCAGTTTGGCACAGGGATTCCACGAGCAGTACTTC. Full variable domain (outside the CDR3, taken from reference TRBV28 and TRBJ2-7): DVKVTQSSRYLVKRTGEKVFLECVQDMDHENMFWYRQDPGLGLRLIYFSYDVKMKEKGDIPEGYSVSREKKERFSLILESASTNQTSMYLCASSLAQGFHEQYFGPGTRLTVT.

The chain recombines TRBV28 with TRBJ2-3, with D perhaps matching TRBD1 (5 bases). Trimming took off 5 bases at V and 5 bases at J, with 11 bases between the two ends. This CDR3 is 13 amino acids long. In germline, CDR1 is MDHEN, CDR2 SYDVKM. CDR3 in amino acids: CASSLSGRDTQYF. The CDR3 DNA sequence: TGTGCCAGCAGTCTCTCAGGGCGAGATACGCAGTATTTT. The full variable domain, its missing parts supplied by reference TRBV28 and TRBJ2-3, is DVKVTQSSRYLVKRTGEKVFLECVQDMDHENMFWYRQDPGLGLRLIYFSYDVKMKEKGDIPEGYSVSREKKERFSLILESASTNQTSMYLCASSLSGRDTQYFGPGTRLTVL.

This CDR3 is CASSPTPGAETQYF. Here the CDR3 DNA reads TGTGCCAGCAGTCCCACCCCAGGGGCGGAGACCCAGTACTTC. This chain uses TRBV6-4 with TRBJ2-5, with D maybe TRBD1 (6 bases). The V gene's germline CDR1 is MRHNA and CDR2 SNTAGT. The CDR3 consists of 14 residues. Between the trimmed V and J ends, which lost 5 bases and 5 bases, there was a span of 15 bases.

The rearrangement joins TRBV19 to TRBJ1-1; D perhaps matches TRBD1 (6 bases). Germline V gene lookup returns CDR1 LNHDA and CDR2 SQIVND (reference sequence). This CDR3 contains 13 residues. The V end lost 5 bases, the J end lost 8 bases, and 15 bases lay between the germline ends. DNA of the CDR3: TGTGCCAGTAGTCGGACAGAGACACAAGAAGCTTTCTTT. Protein sequence: CASSRTETQEAFF.

This rearrangement joins TRBV5-4 to TRBJ2-7, with TRBD1 matching over 9 bases. This CDR3 comprises 16 residues. Looked up from germline, CDR1 is SGHNT and CDR2 is YYREEE (reference sequence). The ends lost 1 base at V and 1 base at J; junction bases unmatched: 6. Written as DNA, the CDR3 is TGTGCCAGCAGCTTGACCTCGGGACAGGGTTCCTACGAGCAGTACTTC. It is translated as CASSLTSGQGSYEQYF.

The genes are TRBV19 and TRBJ1-1; 7 positions agree with TRBD1. Germline loops: CDR1 LNHDA, CDR2 SQIVND (reference sequence). V dropped 7 bases and J dropped 1; count of bases not matched to a gene: 3. The CDR3 is 13 amino acids. The CDR3 DNA sequence: TGTGCCAGTAAAAGGACAGGGAACACTGAAGCTTTCTTT. This gives the protein CASKRTGNTEAFF.

The count of this clone is one. V and J are TRBV7-2 and TRBJ1-1; 7 bases are a match to TRBD1. Trimming at V came to 5 bases and at J to 3 bases, leaving 9 bases not matched to a gene. Germline V lookup: CDR1 SGHTA, CDR2 FQGNSA. CDR3 size: 15 residues. The CDR3 nucleotides are TGTGCCAGCAGCGAGGAGGGGGCGCGGGACACTGAAGCTTTCTTT. It encodes CASSEEGARDTEAFF.

The genes are TRBV6-5 and TRBJ1-1, with no clear D. The germline V gene encodes CDR1 MNHEY and CDR2 SVGAGI. Trimming left V 3 bases short and J 9 bases short, with 8 bases between. The CDR3 spans 11 residues. The CDR3 sequence is CASSYFEKAFF. In DNA form, the CDR3 reads TGTGCCAGCAGTTATTTTGAGAAAGCTTTCTTT.

This clone appeared a single time. This rearrangement joins TRBV27 to TRBJ2-3, with 11 bases lining up with TRBD2. Germline assignment: CDR1 MNHEY and CDR2 SMNVEV (reference sequence). J was trimmed by 1 base and V by 2 bases; bases with no gene match: 2. This CDR3 has 16 amino acids. The CDR3 loop reads CASSLLTSGGTDTQYF. As DNA, the CDR3 is TGTGCCAGCAGTTTACTGACTAGCGGGGGCACAGATACGCAGTATTTT.

The chain employs TRBV3-1 (or the pseudogene TRBV3-2) and TRBJ2-5; 13 bases are shared with TRBD2. CDR3 size: 17 residues. CDR1 is LGHDT, CDR2 YNNKEL, per germline (reference sequence). The junction had 6 bases not matched to a gene; V was cut back by 0 bases and J by 5 bases. The CDR3: CASSQEGALAGGETQYF. The DNA of the CDR3 is TGTGCCAGCAGCCAAGAGGGGGCACTAGCGGGAGGGGAGACCCAGTACTTC.

The V gene is TRBV7-2, the J gene TRBJ2-7; 8 bases are shared with TRBD2. V lost 8 bases to trimming and J lost 6 bases; unmatched junction nucleotides: 15. The germline gives CDR1 SGHTA, CDR2 FQGNSA. There are 15 residues in the CDR3. The CDR3 spells CASQRSGGRLGEQYF. The CDR3 coding sequence is TGTGCCAGCCAGCGCTCGGGAGGGCGTCTGGGCGAGCAGTACTTC.

The rearrangement joins TRBV6-2 or TRBV6-3 to TRBJ2-2; D perhaps matches TRBD2 (6 bases). CDR3 length: 14 residues. Germline assignment: CDR1 MNHEY and CDR2 SVGEGT. The V end lost 6 bases, the J end lost 0 bases, and 8 bases lay between the germline ends. In DNA form, the CDR3 reads TGTGCCAGCAGCCGGGACTCGAACACCGGGGAGCTGTTTTTT. The encoded protein is CASSRDSNTGELFF.

CDR3 protein: CASSIADSLNTEAFF. The CDR3 DNA reads TGTGCCAGTAGTATCGCGGACAGCCTGAACACTGAAGCTTTCTTT. V gene TRBV19 combines with J gene TRBJ1-1, with TRBD1 as a possible D gene (6 bases). V lost 3 bases to trimming and J lost 0 bases, with 11 bases between them. This CDR3 region has 15 residues. From germline, CDR1 is LNHDA and CDR2 SQIVND (reference sequence). The full variable domain, with the rest looked up from reference TRBV19 and TRBJ1-1, is DGGITQSPKYLFRKEGQNVTLSCEQNLNHDAMYWYRQDPGQGLRLIYYSQIVNDFQKGDIAEGYSVSREKKESFPLTVTSAQKNPTAFYLCASSIADSLNTEAFFGQGTRLTVV.

The rearrangement joins TRBV30 to TRBJ2-3, with TRBD2 matching over 9 bases. The V and J ends lost 2 bases and 4 bases, in that order; junction bases with no gene match: 4. Germline V CDR1 and CDR2: GTSNPN, SVGIG (reference sequence). The CDR3 length is 14 residues. The CDR3 region has the DNA TGTGCCTGGAGTAGCGGGAGGAGTTCAGATACGCAGTATTTT. This codes for CAWSSGRSSDTQYF. The complete variable domain, with remaining parts taken from reference TRBV30 and TRBJ2-3, reads SQTIHQWPATLVQPVGSPLSLECTVEGTSNPNLYWYRQAAGRGLQLLFYSVGIGQISSEVPQNLSASRPQDRQFILSSKKLLLSDSGFYLCAWSSGRSSDTQYFGPGTRLTVL.

The J gene is TRBJ2-7, the V gene TRBV25-1; D not resolved. Trimming took off 6 bases at V and 3 bases at J, with 6 bases between the two ends. CDR1 MGHDK and CDR2 SYGVNS come from the germline V gene. This CDR3 is 11 amino acids long. CDR3 loop: CASSKNYEQYF. The DNA of the CDR3 is TGTGCCAGCAGCAAAAACTACGAGCAGTACTTC.